The 14 T cell receptor beta chains given below trace back to one sample, sequenced in a study of Graves' ophthalmopathy and Graves' hyperthyroidism listed by TCRdb under 2018. Sequencer: Illumina HiSeq 2000. For repertoire sequencing, TCR beta CDR3 regions were amplified from RNA transcripts. A first-round RT-PCR used HTBI primers with the Qiagen OneStep RT-PCR kit, followed by a second-round multiplex PCR, size selection and purification. TCRdb reanalyzed the raw reads on its own, using fastp at Q25 for trimming and MiXCR for clone calling, and kept in-frame beta chains. Rows with a matching CDR3 protein are joined into one entry that keeps the most common DNA and genes. The sample table shows about 150,000 distinct CDR3 sequences, and 30% to 45% are seen once. The ten largest account for approximately 5.5% of the sample. The sample was peripheral blood. These receptors were collected from a woman aged 40 to 55 with Graves' ophthalmopathy. Donor details come from another sample of the same person, matched by shared clones.

With respect to this clonotype: At one boundary the junction diverges from the germline segment, which might be a read error. The rearrangement joins TRBV28 to TRBJ1-1; D unclear. From germline, CDR1 is MDHEN and CDR2 SYDVKM. The CDR3 runs 13 residues. The CDR3 protein is CASSLFWNTGAFF. CDR3 bases: TGTGCCAGCAGTTTATTTTGGAACACTGGAGCTTTCTTT.

V and J are TRBV12-3 or TRBV12-4 and TRBJ1-2; possible D gene TRBD1, 5 bases. This CDR3 has 12 residues. Trimming took 6 bases from V and 3 from J, leaving 8 bases between them. CDR3 protein: CASRRGDYGYTF. The CDR3 nucleotides are TGTGCCAGCAGAAGGGGCGACTATGGCTACACCTTC.

J is TRBJ1-5 and V is TRBV24-1, with D tentatively TRBD1 (6 bases). The germline CDR1 and CDR2 sequences are KGHDR and SFDVKD. The CDR3 is 12 residues long. V was cut by 9 bases and J by 5 bases, with 10 bases left in between. The CDR3 region is CATGDTHQPQHF. The CDR3, as DNA: TGTGCCACCGGGGACACCCATCAGCCCCAGCATTTT.

This clonotype was detected a few times. The chain has TRBV6-5 and TRBJ2-7; D is unclear. CDR3 size: 15 residues. Deletions cut 4 bases from V and 0 bases from J, with 13 bases between. The germline V gene has CDR1 MNHEY and CDR2 SVGAGI. The CDR3 loop reads CASSSPGRSSYEQYF. CDR3 bases: TGTGCCAGCAGTTCTCCGGGCCGTAGCTCCTACGAGCAGTACTTC.

V gene TRBV11-1 combines with J gene TRBJ2-7, with 9 bases fitting TRBD2. The CDR3 totals 18 residues. V lost 5 bases, J lost 2 bases, and 16 bases stayed unmatched. The germline V gene has CDR1 SGHAT and CDR2 FQDESV (reference sequence). The CDR3 nucleotides read TGTGCCAGCAGCCCTCAGGGAGCGGGAGGAGCAAGTCCCTACGAGCAGTACTTC. As protein: CASSPQGAGGASPYEQYF.

V is TRBV29-1 and J is TRBJ1-1, with D tentatively TRBD1 (6 bases). V was shortened by 2 bases and J by 1 base, with 11 bases between the two germline ends. Germline V gives CDR1 SQVTM, CDR2 ANQGSEA. This CDR3 contains 14 residues. CDR3 nucleotide sequence: TGCAGCGTTGAAAGGGGGGTCTGGAACACTGAAGCTTTCTTT. Amino acids: CSVERGVWNTEAFF.

This clonotype occurred once. The chain carries TRBV6-5 and TRBJ1-5; D uncertain. From germline, CDR1 is MNHEY and CDR2 SVGAGI. Trimming took 4 bases from V and 3 from J, leaving 7 bases between them. The CDR3 runs to 13 residues. The CDR3 loop is CASSFENNQPQHF. In nucleotides, the CDR3 is TGTGCCAGCAGTTTTGAAAACAATCAGCCCCAGCATTTT.

This clonotype was counted many times. The chain couples TRBV18 to TRBJ1-1, with D unresolved. Germline CDR1 and CDR2: KGHSH and LQKENI. Trimming pared 1 base from V and 5 bases from J, leaving 11 bases between. The CDR3 consists of 14 residues. The chain's CDR3 is CASSPQGGKTEAFF. CDR3 DNA sequence: TGTGCCAGCTCACCACAGGGCGGAAAAACTGAAGCTTTCTTT.

This clonotype was observed many times. The chain joins TRBV12-3 or TRBV12-4 to TRBJ2-7; no reliable D call. With 8 bases removed from V and 4 bases from J, the gap between germline ends came to 12 bases. The CDR3 loop spans 12 amino acids. This CDR3 reads CASGRGLYEQYF. The CDR3 DNA follows: TGTGCCAGCGGACGAGGCCTGTACGAGCAGTACTTC.

Ten or more counts support this clonotype. The gene calls are TRBV24-1 and TRBJ2-7, with TRBD1 as a possible D gene (6 bases). V shed 3 bases and J shed 1 base, with 12 bases lying between them. CDR1 KGHDR and CDR2 SFDVKD come from the germline V gene. The CDR3 is 15 residues long. The CDR3 is CATSDARDKSYEQYF. The CDR3 nucleotides are TGTGCCACCAGTGATGCCCGGGACAAGTCCTACGAGCAGTACTTC.

The J gene is TRBJ2-7, the V gene TRBV20-1, with TRBD1 matching 9 bases. Germline CDR1 is DFQATT and CDR2 is SNEGSKA (reference sequence). Unmatched junction bases numbered 13, after V lost 6 bases and J lost 4 bases. The CDR3 covers 15 residues. The CDR3, as DNA: TGCAGTGCCAGGGGCCCGCTAGACAGGGGGTACGAGCAGTACTTC. Protein product: CSARGPLDRGYEQYF.

This clonotype was found many times. This may stem from a read error, because a much larger clone lies one nucleotide away. This chain uses TRBV2 with TRBJ2-5; 9 bases line up with TRBD2. Germline lookup yields CDR1 SNHLY and CDR2 FYNNEI. The CDR3 has 15 residues. After removal of 6 bases from V and 4 bases from J, the junction contained 9 bases not matched to a gene. CDR3 loop: CASSQTSGARETQYF. CDR3 DNA: TGTGCCAGCAGCCAGACTAGCGGAGCGCGAGAGACCCAGTACTTC.

This clonotype was seen repeatedly, ten times or more. The chain uses TRBV10-1 and TRBJ2-2, with 10 bases lining up with TRBD1. The CDR3 is 16 residues long. V gave up 3 bases and J gave up 2 bases; unmatched junction bases: 3. Germline assignment: CDR1 WNHNN and CDR2 SYGVQD (reference sequence). The CDR3 nucleotides read TGCGCCAGCAGTGAAGGGGACAGGGGTAACACCGGGGAGCTGTTTTTT. Protein: CASSEGDRGNTGELFF.

This clonotype was counted many times. The genes are TRBV27 and TRBJ2-2, with D hard to call. Germline assignment: CDR1 MNHEY and CDR2 SMNVEV (reference sequence). V was clipped by 0 bases and J by 7 bases, with 12 bases between them. The length of the CDR3 is 15 residues. The CDR3 bases are TGTGCCAGCAGTTTATCGGACCCCCTCCTCGGGGAGCTGTTTTTT. Protein product: CASSLSDPLLGELFF.